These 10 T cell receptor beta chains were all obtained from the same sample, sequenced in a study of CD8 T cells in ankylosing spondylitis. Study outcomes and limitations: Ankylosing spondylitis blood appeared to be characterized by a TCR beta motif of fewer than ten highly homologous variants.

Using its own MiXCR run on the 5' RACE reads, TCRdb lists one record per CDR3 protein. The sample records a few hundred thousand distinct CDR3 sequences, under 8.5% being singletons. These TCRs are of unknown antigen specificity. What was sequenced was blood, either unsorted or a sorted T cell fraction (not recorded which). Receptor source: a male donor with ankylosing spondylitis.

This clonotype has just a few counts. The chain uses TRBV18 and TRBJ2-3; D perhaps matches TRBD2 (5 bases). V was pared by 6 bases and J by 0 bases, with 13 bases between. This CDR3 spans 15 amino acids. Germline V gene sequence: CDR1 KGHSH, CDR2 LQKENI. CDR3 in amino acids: CASSHPAESTDTQYF. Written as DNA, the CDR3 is TGTGCCAGCTCCCACCCAGCGGAAAGCACAGATACGCAGTATTTT.

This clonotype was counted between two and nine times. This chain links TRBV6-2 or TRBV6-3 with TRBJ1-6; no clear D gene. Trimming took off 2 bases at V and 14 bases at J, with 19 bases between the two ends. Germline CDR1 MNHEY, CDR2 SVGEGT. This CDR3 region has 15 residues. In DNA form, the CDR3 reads TGTGCCAGCAGTTACCGGTGGTCCGATCTTCCATCCCTCCACTTT. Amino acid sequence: CASSYRWSDLPSLHF.

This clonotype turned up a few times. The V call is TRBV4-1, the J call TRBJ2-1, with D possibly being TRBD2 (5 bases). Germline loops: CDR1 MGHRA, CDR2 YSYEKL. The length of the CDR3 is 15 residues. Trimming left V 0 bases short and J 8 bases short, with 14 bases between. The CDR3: CASSQERGSVYEQFF. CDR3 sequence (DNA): TGCGCCAGCAGCCAAGAGAGAGGTAGCGTATATGAGCAGTTCTTC.

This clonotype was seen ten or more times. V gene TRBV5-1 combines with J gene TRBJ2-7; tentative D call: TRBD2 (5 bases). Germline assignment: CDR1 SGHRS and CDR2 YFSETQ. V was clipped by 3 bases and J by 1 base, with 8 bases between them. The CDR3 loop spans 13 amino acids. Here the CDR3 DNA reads TGCGCCAGCAGCTCGGGATTTTCCTACGAGCAGTACTTC. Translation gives CASSSGFSYEQYF.

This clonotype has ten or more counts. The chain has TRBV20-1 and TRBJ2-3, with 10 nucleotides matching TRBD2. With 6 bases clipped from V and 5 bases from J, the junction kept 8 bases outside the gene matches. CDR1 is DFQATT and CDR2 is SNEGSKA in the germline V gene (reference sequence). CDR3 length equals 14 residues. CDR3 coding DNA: TGCAGTGCGGGGCGAGTAGCGGGAGGAGATACGCAGTATTTT. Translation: CSAGRVAGGDTQYF.

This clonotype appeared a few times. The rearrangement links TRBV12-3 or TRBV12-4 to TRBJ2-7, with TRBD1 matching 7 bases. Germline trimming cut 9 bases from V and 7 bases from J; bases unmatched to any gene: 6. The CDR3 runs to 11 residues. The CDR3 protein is CASGQADEQYF. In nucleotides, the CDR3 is TGTGCCAGTGGACAGGCTGATGAGCAGTACTTC.

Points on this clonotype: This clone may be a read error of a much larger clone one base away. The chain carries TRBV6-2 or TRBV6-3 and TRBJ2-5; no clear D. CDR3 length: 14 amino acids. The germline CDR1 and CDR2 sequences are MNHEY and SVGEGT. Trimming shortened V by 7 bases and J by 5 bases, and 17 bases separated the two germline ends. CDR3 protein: CASTPGDFLETQYF. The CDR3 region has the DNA TGTGCCAGCACCCCCGGTGACTTCTTGGAGACCCAGTACTTC.

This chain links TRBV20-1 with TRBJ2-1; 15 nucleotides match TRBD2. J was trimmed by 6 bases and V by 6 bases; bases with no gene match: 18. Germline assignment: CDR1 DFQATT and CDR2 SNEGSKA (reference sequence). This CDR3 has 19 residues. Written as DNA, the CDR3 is TGCAGTGCCAAACCCCCGGGACTAGCGGGAGGCCCTGGGGGCAATGAGCAGTTCTTC. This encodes CSAKPPGLAGGPGGNEQFF.

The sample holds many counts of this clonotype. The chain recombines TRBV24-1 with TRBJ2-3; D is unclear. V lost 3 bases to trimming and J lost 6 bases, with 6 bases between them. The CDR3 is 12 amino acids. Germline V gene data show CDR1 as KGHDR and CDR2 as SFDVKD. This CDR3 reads CATSDPGDTQYF. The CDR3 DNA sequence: TGTGCCACCAGTGATCCTGGGGATACGCAGTATTTT.

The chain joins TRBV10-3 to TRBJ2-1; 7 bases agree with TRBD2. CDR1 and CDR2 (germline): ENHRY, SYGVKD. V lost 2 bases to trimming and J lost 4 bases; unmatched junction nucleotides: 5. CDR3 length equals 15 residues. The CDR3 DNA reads TGTGCCATCAGTGAGCGGGAGGAGCCGTACAATGAGCAGTTCTTC. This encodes CAISEREEPYNEQFF.